This TCR beta chain was observed in a study of blood T cell repertoires in COVID-19. At the level of the study: Researchers got acute and convalescent COVID-19 samples from the United States, Italy and Spain. PBMCs, B-cell-depleted T cells, or T cells were the source of the cDNA or gDNA that made up the material.

In the source study's methods: Counts of nucleated cells, estimated from reference gene primer amplification, were obtained. Sequenced by immunoSEQ multiplex PCR; TCRdb stores in-frame clones only, minus some. The DNA was the basis for D and trimming; V, J and clone size are from that table. The sample has 90,000 or so clones; around 78% are singletons. CDR3 length: 15 residues. CDR1 and CDR2 (germline): MDHEN, SYDVKM. V lost 1 base and J 6 bases, leaving 16 bases between the germline ends. The rearrangement links TRBV28 to TRBJ2-7; D unclear. The sequenced material came from peripheral blood. The sequence derives from a human donor in a cohort sampled during active COVID-19. The CDR3 sequence: CASSLLASIVGEQYF. The CDR3 coding sequence is TGTGCCAGCAGTTTATTGGCTAGTATAGTCGGCGAGCAGTACTTC.